Sequencing of this TCR beta chain was carried out in a study of control samples from healthy donors and cancer patients. Profiled with immunoSEQ multiplex PCR; TCRdb holds only in-frame clones, not every one. Altogether 50,000 to 75,000 clones are present, approximately 85% being singletons, with the ten largest covering nearly 5.5%. Germline V gene sequence: CDR1 KGHSH, CDR2 LQKENI. The CDR3 extends over 13 amino acids. V was cut by 3 bases and J by 4 bases, with 9 bases left in between. Sequencing was carried out using blood. V is TRBV18 and J is TRBJ1-1; D is undetermined. The receptor comes from a man in his forties in good health. CDR3: CASSPRGGTEAFF. The DNA of the CDR3 is TGTGCCAGCTCACCGCGTGGAGGCACTGAAGCTTTCTTT.